This passage covers 5 T cell receptor beta chains from one sample sequenced in a study of T cell responses to AZD1222 COVID-19 vaccine. Libraries were prepared by immunoSEQ multiplex PCR; TCRdb keeps only in-frame clonotypes and omits some of them. The data hold 150,000 to 250,000 clones, with around 93% observed a single time. Sequenced here: peripheral blood, sampled 28 days after the second AZD1222 dose. The receptors originated from an adult who received the AZD1222 COVID-19 vaccine.

The rearrangement joins TRBV5-4 to TRBJ2-5; D gene uncertain. Germline values: CDR1 SGHNT, CDR2 YYREEE (reference sequence). The CDR3 length is 15 residues. Trimming removed 0 bases at V and 2 bases at J, with 11 bases between. DNA for the CDR3: TGTGCCAGCAGCTTGGATCGGCAGCAACAAGAGACCCAGTACTTC. Residues: CASSLDRQQQETQYF.

This sequence joins TRBV4-1 and TRBJ2-5, with 9 positions matching TRBD1. CDR1 MGHRA and CDR2 YSYEKL come from the germline V gene. J gave up 3 bases and V 6 bases, and 8 bases lay outside the gene matches. The CDR3 runs 15 residues. CDR3 in amino acids: CASRPPGQGEETQYF. The CDR3 bases are TGCGCCAGCAGACCCCCGGGACAGGGTGAAGAGACCCAGTACTTC.

This clone has just one count. The chain has TRBV24-1 and TRBJ1-1; D not certain. The germline V gene has CDR1 KGHDR and CDR2 SFDVKD. Trimming stripped 4 bases from V and 4 bases from J, with 12 bases between. CDR3 size: 14 residues. The DNA for the CDR3 is TGTGCCACCAGTGACTCAGCCCGGGGCACTGAAGCTTTCTTT. This codes for CATSDSARGTEAFF.

The V gene is TRBV7-9, the J gene TRBJ1-1; 9 nucleotides agree with TRBD1. The CDR3 extends over 15 amino acids. V lost 3 bases to trimming and J lost 3 bases; unmatched junction nucleotides: 5. Germline V gene data show CDR1 as SEHNR and CDR2 as FQNEAQ (reference sequence). CDR3: CASSLDRGRDTEAFF. The CDR3 DNA sequence: TGTGCCAGCAGCTTGGACAGGGGTCGGGACACTGAAGCTTTCTTT.

With respect to this clone: Other DNA sequences in the sample encode the same CDR3. The chain uses TRBV18 and TRBJ2-7; 7 bases are shared with TRBD1. CDR1 and CDR2 (germline): KGHSH, LQKENI. V shed 3 bases and J 0 bases; nucleotides not matched to a gene: 2. This CDR3 contains 14 residues. The CDR3 loop is CASSPGQSSYEQYF. Here the CDR3 DNA reads TGTGCCAGCTCACCGGGACAGAGCTCCTACGAGCAGTACTTC.